Below are 19 T cell receptor beta chains sequenced from a single sample in a study of read filtering for tumor transcriptome and immune sequencing. From 350 to 500 ng of RNA, a library with molecular barcoded alpha/delta and beta/gamma adaptors was made. Each CDR3 protein gets one entry after TCRdb re-called the reads with MiXCR. The table has roughly 90,000 distinct CDR3 sequences, roughly an eighth seen once; the top ten hold more than 12%. The sequencing input was a population of CD138-negative cells sorted from bone marrow. The receptors shown here come from a donor at least 40 years old with multiple myeloma.

This clonotype was detected many times. The rearrangement joins TRBV3-1 to TRBJ1-5; D unresolved. This CDR3 is 15 amino acids long. V shed 2 bases and J shed 0 bases, with 8 bases lying between them. The germline V gene has CDR1 LGHDT and CDR2 YNNKEL (reference sequence). DNA of the CDR3: TGTGCCAGCAGCCAACAAGAAATTAGCAATCAGCCCCAGCATTTT. As protein: CASSQQEISNQPQHF.

There are many counts of this clonotype. The chain combines TRBV2 with TRBJ1-2; D remains unclear. The CDR3 contains 13 residues. V was shortened by 1 base and J by 4 bases, with 7 bases between the two germline ends. Per germline, CDR1 SNHLY and CDR2 FYNNEI. CDR3 region: CASSEDISYGYTF. The CDR3 DNA follows: TGTGCCAGCAGTGAAGACATATCCTATGGCTACACCTTC.

This clonotype occurred many times. The J gene is TRBJ2-5, the V gene TRBV20-1, with TRBD2 matching over 10 bases. After removal of 6 bases from V and 7 bases from J, the junction contained 17 bases not matched to a gene. The CDR3 length is 16 residues. From germline, CDR1 is DFQATT and CDR2 SNEGSKA (reference sequence). The CDR3 DNA reads TGCAGTGCCCTTAGGGGACTAGCGTCGAGGAGTGCGACCCAGTACTTC. Protein: CSALRGLASRSATQYF.

In this sample, this clonotype turned up many times. This rearrangement joins TRBV7-9 to TRBJ2-4; D perhaps matches TRBD1 (5 bases). CDR3 length: 16 residues. Looked up from germline, CDR1 is SEHNR and CDR2 is FQNEAQ (reference sequence). V was cut by 5 bases and J by 0 bases, with 14 bases left in between. DNA for the CDR3: TGTGCCAGCAGCGGTATTGACAGCCTAGCCAAAAACATTCAGTACTTC. It encodes CASSGIDSLAKNIQYF. The whole variable domain, remainder taken from reference TRBV7-9 and TRBJ2-4, is DTGVSQNPRHKITKRGQNVTFRCDPISEHNRLYWYRQTLGQGPEFLTYFQNEAQLEKSRLLSDRFSAERPKGSFSTLEIQRTEQGDSAMYLCASSGIDSLAKNIQYFGAGTRLSVL.

This clonotype has ten or more counts. The rearrangement uses TRBV5-1 and TRBJ2-5; 7 nucleotides agree with TRBD1. Germline lookup yields CDR1 SGHRS and CDR2 YFSETQ. Trimming cost V 2 bases and J 5 bases; bases outside gene matches: 3. The CDR3 extends over 13 amino acids. In DNA form, the CDR3 reads TGCGCCAGCAGCTTCGGACAGGACGAGACCCAGTACTTC. As protein: CASSFGQDETQYF.

In its sample, this clonotype was seen many times. V and J are TRBV12-3 or TRBV12-4 and TRBJ2-3, with 11 nucleotides matching TRBD2. Trimming cost V 3 bases and J 5 bases; bases outside gene matches: 7. The CDR3 sequence is 16 residues long. The CDR3 nucleotides read TGTGCCAGCAGTTTCGAACAGGGACTAGCGGTAGATACGCAGTATTTT. Its protein is CASSFEQGLAVDTQYF.

In regard to this clonotype: This may arise from a read error, as a much more abundant clone is one base away. The V and J genes are TRBV2 and TRBJ2-3; TRBD2 matches at 8 bases. The CDR3 runs 15 residues. V lost 6 bases to trimming and J lost 4 bases; unmatched junction nucleotides: 9. Germline V gene sequence: CDR1 SNHLY, CDR2 FYNNEI. CDR3 in amino acids: CASRPGLVASDTQYF. In nucleotides, the CDR3 is TGTGCCAGCAGGCCGGGACTAGTGGCCTCAGATACGCAGTATTTT.

This clonotype has more than one count but fewer than ten. V usage is TRBV5-1 and J usage is TRBJ2-5; D unresolved. The CDR3 covers 13 residues. The V gene's germline CDR1 is SGHRS and CDR2 YFSETQ. Trimming took 7 bases from V and 4 from J, leaving 14 bases between them. In DNA form, the CDR3 reads TGCGCCAGCGCGGCCGGAAACCGAGAGACCCAGTACTTC. It translates to CASAAGNRETQYF.

This clonotype was counted many times. The chain carries TRBV28 and TRBJ1-2; TRBD1 aligns across 7 bases. Germline V lookup: CDR1 MDHEN, CDR2 SYDVKM. Unmatched junction bases numbered 8, after V lost 4 bases and J lost 6 bases. The CDR3 has 14 residues. The CDR3: CASSSGTVTDGYTF. The CDR3 region has the DNA TGTGCCAGCAGTTCCGGGACAGTAACGGATGGCTACACCTTC.

This clonotype was found many times. The V and J genes are TRBV28 and TRBJ2-1; TRBD2 matches at 9 bases. Unmatched junction bases numbered 13, after V lost 5 bases and J lost 5 bases. Germline values: CDR1 MDHEN, CDR2 SYDVKM. The CDR3 covers 17 residues. The CDR3 sequence is CASSPLGGGRANNEQFF. Here the CDR3 DNA reads TGTGCCAGCAGTCCCCTGGGAGGCGGGAGGGCCAACAATGAGCAGTTCTTC.

This clonotype was picked up many times. CDR3 region: CASSVGQSGANVLTF. The CDR3 DNA is TGTGCCAGCAGTGTTGGACAATCTGGGGCCAACGTCCTGACTTTC. The rearrangement uses TRBV6-2 or TRBV6-3 and TRBJ2-6; TRBD1 might be the D (5 bases). The length of the CDR3 is 15 residues. The V and J ends lost 5 bases and 1 base respectively, with 9 bases between them. Looked up from germline, CDR1 is MNHEY and CDR2 is SVGEGT.

The rearrangement uses TRBV5-1 and TRBJ2-7; tentatively, D is TRBD1 (6 bases). Per germline, CDR1 SGHRS and CDR2 YFSETQ. V lost 4 bases to trimming and J lost 2 bases, with 13 bases between them. There are 14 residues in the CDR3. The CDR3 protein is CASSPDRYTYEQYF. For the CDR3, the DNA is TGCGCCAGCAGCCCGGACAGATACACCTACGAGCAGTACTTC.

The CDR3 is CASSLVRVSSGANVLTF. The DNA for the CDR3 is TGTGCCAGCAGCTTAGTAAGGGTTAGCTCTGGGGCCAACGTCCTGACTTTC. This chain joins TRBV11-3 and TRBJ2-6; D gene ambiguous. The V end was cut by 1 base, the J end by 0 bases, with 10 bases between. Looked up from germline, CDR1 is SGHNT and CDR2 is YENEEA. CDR3 length: 17 amino acids. The full variable domain, with the rest looked up from reference TRBV11-3 and TRBJ2-6, is EAGVVQSPRYKIIEKKQPVAFWCNPISGHNTLYWYLQNLGQGPELLIRYENEEAVDDSQLPKDRFSAERLKGVDSTLKIQPAELGDSAVYLCASSLVRVSSGANVLTFGAGSRLTVL.

Many counts were recorded for this clonotype. The chain links TRBV3-1 to TRBJ2-7; 7 bases match TRBD1. The CDR3 totals 15 residues. The J segment lost 7 bases and the V segment lost 4 bases, leaving 13 bases of the junction unmatched. Germline V lookup: CDR1 LGHDT, CDR2 YNNKEL (reference sequence). The CDR3 bases are TGTGCCAGCAGCCGATCAGGGGGTTCACCGGGAGAGCAGTACTTC. It is translated as CASSRSGGSPGEQYF.

Concerning this clonotype: The junction does not match germline at one end; this may be a read error. This sequence joins TRBV20-1 and TRBJ1-3; possibly TRBD1 for D (5 bases). The germline gives CDR1 DFQATT, CDR2 SNEGSKA (reference sequence). The CDR3 runs 13 residues. In DNA, the CDR3 is TGCAGTGCCCACCGGGACGATCGAAACACCGTATATTTT. This codes for CSAHRDDRNTVYF.

This clonotype was seen more than once but under ten times. The chain uses TRBV25-1 and TRBJ2-1; 8 bases fit TRBD1. Germline V lookup: CDR1 MGHDK, CDR2 SYGVNS. With V trimmed by 6 bases and J by 12 bases, 13 bases remained unmatched. CDR3 length equals 14 residues. The CDR3 region is CASRDRGPYKGQFF. The CDR3 DNA is TGTGCCAGCAGAGACAGGGGCCCCTACAAGGGGCAGTTCTTC.

This clonotype was observed at least ten times. The CDR3 nucleotides read TGCAGTGCTAGTACGGAGGGCAATCAGCCCCAGCATTTT. Translation gives CSASTEGNQPQHF. The chain employs TRBV20-1 and TRBJ1-5; D remains ambiguous. Looked up from germline, CDR1 is DFQATT and CDR2 is SNEGSKA (reference sequence). Between the trimmed V and J ends, which lost 3 bases and 2 bases, there was a span of 8 bases. The CDR3 length is 13 residues.

This clonotype has at least ten counts. The rearrangement links TRBV6-6 to TRBJ2-7; 14 bases match TRBD2. Germline CDR1 MNHNY, CDR2 SVGAGI (reference sequence). The CDR3 consists of 15 residues. After removal of 6 bases from V and 4 bases from J, the junction contained 5 bases not matched to a gene. CDR3 loop: CASRSGLAGEYEQYF. In nucleotides, the CDR3 is TGTGCCAGCAGATCGGGACTAGCGGGAGAATACGAGCAGTACTTC.

About this clonotype: A much larger clone differs by one base, so this may be a read error. This chain connects TRBV29-1 to TRBJ1-5; unclear D gene. The CDR3 spans 12 residues. Germline CDR1 and CDR2: SQVTM and ANQGSEA. The CDR3 is CSVRESNKPQHF. Here the CDR3 DNA reads TGCAGCGTCCGGGAGAGCAATAAGCCCCAGCATTTT.